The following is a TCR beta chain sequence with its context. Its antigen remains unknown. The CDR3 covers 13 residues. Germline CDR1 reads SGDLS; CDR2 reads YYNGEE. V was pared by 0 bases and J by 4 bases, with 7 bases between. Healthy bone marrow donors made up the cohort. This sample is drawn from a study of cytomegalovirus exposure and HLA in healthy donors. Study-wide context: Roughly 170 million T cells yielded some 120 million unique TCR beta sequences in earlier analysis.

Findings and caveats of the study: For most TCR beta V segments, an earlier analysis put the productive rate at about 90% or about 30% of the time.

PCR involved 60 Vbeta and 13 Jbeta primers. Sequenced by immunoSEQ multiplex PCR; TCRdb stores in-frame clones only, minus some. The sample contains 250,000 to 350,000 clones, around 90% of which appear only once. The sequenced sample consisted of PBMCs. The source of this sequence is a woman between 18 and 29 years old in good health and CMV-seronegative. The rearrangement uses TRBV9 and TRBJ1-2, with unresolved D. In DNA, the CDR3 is TGTGCCAGCAGCGTAGTGGCTTCCTATGGCTACACCTTC. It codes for CASSVVASYGYTF.